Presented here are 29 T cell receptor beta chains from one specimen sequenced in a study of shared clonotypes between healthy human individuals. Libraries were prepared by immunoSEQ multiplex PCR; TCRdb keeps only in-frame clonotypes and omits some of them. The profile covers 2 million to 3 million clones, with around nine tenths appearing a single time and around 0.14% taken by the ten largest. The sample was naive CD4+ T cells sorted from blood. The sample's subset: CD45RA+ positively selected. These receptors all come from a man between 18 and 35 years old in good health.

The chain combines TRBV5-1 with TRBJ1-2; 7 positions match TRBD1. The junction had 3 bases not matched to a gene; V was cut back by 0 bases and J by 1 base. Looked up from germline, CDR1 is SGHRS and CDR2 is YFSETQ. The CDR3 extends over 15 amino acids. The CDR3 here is CASSLGGTVNYGYTF. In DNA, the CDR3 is TGCGCCAGCAGCTTGGGGGGGACAGTTAACTATGGCTACACCTTC.

For the CDR3, the DNA is TGTGCCAGCAGTTTATATTATTCTAGCGGGCACAGCTACGAGCAGTACTTC. This sequence encodes CASSLYYSSGHSYEQYF. The chain couples TRBV28 to TRBJ2-7; 8 bases are a match to TRBD2. V shed 1 base and J 3 bases; nucleotides not matched to a gene: 11. The CDR3 is made up of 17 amino acids. Germline V gene sequence: CDR1 MDHEN, CDR2 SYDVKM.

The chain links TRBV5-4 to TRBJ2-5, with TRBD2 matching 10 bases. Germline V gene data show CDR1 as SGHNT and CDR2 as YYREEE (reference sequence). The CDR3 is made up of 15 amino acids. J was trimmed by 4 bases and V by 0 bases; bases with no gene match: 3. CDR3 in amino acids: CASSLAWTSGETQYF. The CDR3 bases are TGTGCCAGCAGCTTGGCGTGGACTAGCGGAGAGACCCAGTACTTC.

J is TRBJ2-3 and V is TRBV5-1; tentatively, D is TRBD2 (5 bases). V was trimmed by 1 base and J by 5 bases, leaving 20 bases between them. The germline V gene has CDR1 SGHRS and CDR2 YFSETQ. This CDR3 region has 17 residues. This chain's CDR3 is CASSLTEGWGIQDTQYF. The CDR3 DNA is TGCGCCAGCAGCTTGACCGAGGGTTGGGGAATTCAAGATACGCAGTATTTT.

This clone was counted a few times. The CDR3 loop reads CASSPPGQGSPLHF. CDR3 nucleotide sequence: TGTGCCAGCAGTCCTCCGGGGCAGGGTTCACCCCTCCACTTT. The rearrangement links TRBV7-6 to TRBJ1-6; D may be TRBD1 (5 bases). Germline CDR1 is SGHVS and CDR2 is FNYEAQ. The CDR3 runs 14 residues. V lost 6 bases and J lost 9, with 15 bases in between.

Written as DNA, the CDR3 is TGTGCCAGTTGGCCTAGCGGGGGCCACAGCTCCTACAATGAGCAGTTCTTC. It encodes CASWPSGGHSSYNEQFF. The chain has TRBV28 and TRBJ2-1, with 10 bases lining up with TRBD2. The CDR3 is 17 amino acids. The germline CDR1 and CDR2 sequences are MDHEN and SYDVKM. V shed 9 bases and J 0 bases; nucleotides not matched to a gene: 11.

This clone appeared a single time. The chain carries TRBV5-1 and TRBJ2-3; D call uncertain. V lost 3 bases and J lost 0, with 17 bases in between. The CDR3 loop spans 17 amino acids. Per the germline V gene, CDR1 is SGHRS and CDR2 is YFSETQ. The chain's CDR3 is CASSSILDPRSTDTQYF. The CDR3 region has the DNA TGCGCCAGCAGCTCGATCCTGGACCCCCGAAGCACAGATACGCAGTATTTT.

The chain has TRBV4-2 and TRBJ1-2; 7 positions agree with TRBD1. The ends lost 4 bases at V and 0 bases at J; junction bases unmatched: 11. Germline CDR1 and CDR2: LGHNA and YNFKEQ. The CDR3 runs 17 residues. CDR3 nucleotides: TGTGCCAGCAGCCGGCCGGGACAGACAAATTCTAACTATGGCTACACCTTC. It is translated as CASSRPGQTNSNYGYTF.

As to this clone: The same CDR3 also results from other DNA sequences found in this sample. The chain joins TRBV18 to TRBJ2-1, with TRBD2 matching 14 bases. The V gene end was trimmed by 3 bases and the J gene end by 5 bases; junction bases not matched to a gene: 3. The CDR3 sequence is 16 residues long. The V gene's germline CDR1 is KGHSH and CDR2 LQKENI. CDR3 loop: CASSPPGLAGDNEQFF. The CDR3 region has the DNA TGTGCCAGCTCACCGCCGGGACTAGCGGGAGACAATGAGCAGTTCTTC. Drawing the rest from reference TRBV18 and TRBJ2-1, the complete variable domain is NAGVMQNPRHLVRRRGQEARLRCSPMKGHSHVYWYRQLPEEGLKFMVYLQKENIIDESGMPKERFSAEFPKEGPSILRIQQVVRGDSAAYFCASSPPGLAGDNEQFFGPGTRLTVL.

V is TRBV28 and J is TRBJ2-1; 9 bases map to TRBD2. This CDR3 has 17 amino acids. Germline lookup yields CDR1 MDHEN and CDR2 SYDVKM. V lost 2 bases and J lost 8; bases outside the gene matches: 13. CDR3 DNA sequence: TGTGCCAGCAGTTTAAGAGTGGCGGGGGGGCGCCTCTATGAGCAGTTCTTC. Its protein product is CASSLRVAGGRLYEQFF.

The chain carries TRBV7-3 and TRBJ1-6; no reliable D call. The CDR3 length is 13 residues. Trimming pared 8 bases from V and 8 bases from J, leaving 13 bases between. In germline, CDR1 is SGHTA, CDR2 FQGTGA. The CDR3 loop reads CASSSYADSPLHF. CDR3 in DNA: TGTGCCAGCTCCTCTTACGCGGATTCACCCCTCCACTTT. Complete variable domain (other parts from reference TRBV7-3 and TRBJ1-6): GAGVSQTPSNKVTEKGKYVELRCDPISGHTALYWYRQSLGQGPEFLIYFQGTGAADDSGLPNDRFFAVRPEGSVSTLKIQRTERGDSAVYLCASSSYADSPLHFGNGTRLTVT.

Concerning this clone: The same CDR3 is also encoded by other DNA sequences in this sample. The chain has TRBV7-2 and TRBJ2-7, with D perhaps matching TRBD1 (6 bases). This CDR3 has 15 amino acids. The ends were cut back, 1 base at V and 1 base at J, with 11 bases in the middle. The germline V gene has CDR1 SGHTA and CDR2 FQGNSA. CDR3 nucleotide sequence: TGTGCCAGCAGCTTAGAACAGGGTGGGTCCTACGAGCAGTACTTC. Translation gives CASSLEQGGSYEQYF.

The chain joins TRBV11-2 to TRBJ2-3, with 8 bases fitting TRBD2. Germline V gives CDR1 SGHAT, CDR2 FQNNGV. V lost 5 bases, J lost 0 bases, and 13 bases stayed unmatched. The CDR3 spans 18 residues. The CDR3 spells CASSPEREFDSSTDTQYF. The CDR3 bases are TGTGCCAGCAGCCCGGAGCGGGAGTTCGACTCTAGCACAGATACGCAGTATTTT.

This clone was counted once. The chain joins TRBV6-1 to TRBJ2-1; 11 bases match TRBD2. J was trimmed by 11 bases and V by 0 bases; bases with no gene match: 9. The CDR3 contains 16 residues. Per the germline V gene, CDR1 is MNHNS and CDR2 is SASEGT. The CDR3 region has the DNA TGTGCCAGCAGTGAAGCTGGGCTAGCGGGAGGAACACAGCAGTTCTTC. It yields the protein CASSEAGLAGGTQQFF.

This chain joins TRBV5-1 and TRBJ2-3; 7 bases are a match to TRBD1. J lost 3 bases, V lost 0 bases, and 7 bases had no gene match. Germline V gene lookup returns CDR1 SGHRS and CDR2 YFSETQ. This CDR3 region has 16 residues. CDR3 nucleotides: TGCGCCAGCAGCTTGGAAGGGGGCGTGGGGACAGATACGCAGTATTTT. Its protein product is CASSLEGGVGTDTQYF.

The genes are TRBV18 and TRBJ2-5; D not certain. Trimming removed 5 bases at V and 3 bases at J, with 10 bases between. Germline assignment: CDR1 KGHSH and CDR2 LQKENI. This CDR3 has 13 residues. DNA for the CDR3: TGTGCCAGCTCAGTTCATTGGGAAGAGACCCAGTACTTC. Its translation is CASSVHWEETQYF.

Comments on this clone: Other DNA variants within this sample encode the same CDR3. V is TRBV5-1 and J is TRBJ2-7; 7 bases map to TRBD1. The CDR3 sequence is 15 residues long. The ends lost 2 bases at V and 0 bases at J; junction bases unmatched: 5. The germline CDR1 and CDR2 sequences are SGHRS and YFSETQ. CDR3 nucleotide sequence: TGCGCCAGCAGCTTAGAAGGGGACAGCTCCTACGAGCAGTACTTC. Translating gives CASSLEGDSSYEQYF.

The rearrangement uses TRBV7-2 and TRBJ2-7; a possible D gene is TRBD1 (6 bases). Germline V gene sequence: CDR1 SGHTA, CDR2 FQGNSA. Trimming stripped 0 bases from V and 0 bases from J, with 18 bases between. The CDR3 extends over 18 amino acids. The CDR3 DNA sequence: TGTGCCAGCAGCTTAGCGTTCAGGGGTGCCCTAAGCTCCTACGAGCAGTACTTC. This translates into CASSLAFRGALSSYEQYF.

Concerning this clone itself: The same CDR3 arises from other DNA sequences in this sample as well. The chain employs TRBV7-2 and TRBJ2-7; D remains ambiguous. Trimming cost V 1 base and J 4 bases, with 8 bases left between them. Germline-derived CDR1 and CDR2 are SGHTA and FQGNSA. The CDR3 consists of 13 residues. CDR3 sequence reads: CASSLGVGYEQYF. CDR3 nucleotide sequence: TGTGCCAGCAGCTTAGGGGTCGGTTACGAGCAGTACTTC.

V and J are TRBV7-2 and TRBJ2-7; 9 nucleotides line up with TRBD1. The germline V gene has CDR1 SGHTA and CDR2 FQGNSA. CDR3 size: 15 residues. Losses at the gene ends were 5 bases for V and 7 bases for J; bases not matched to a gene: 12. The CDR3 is CASSPPRDRAREQYF. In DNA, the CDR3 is TGTGCCAGCAGCCCCCCCCGGGACAGGGCTAGAGAGCAGTACTTC.

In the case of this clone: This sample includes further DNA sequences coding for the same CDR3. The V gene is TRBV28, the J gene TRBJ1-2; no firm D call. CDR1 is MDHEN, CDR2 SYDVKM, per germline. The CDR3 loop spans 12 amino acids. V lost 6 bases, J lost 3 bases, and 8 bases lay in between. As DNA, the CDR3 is TGTGCCAGCAGCCCCCGTTACTATGGCTACACCTTC. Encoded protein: CASSPRYYGYTF.

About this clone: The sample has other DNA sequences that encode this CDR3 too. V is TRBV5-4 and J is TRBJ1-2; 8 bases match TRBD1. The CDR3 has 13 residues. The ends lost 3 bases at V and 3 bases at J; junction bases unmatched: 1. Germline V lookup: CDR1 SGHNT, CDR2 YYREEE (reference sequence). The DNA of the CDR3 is TGTGCCAGCAGCTCACAGGGGGACTATGGCTACACCTTC. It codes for CASSSQGDYGYTF.

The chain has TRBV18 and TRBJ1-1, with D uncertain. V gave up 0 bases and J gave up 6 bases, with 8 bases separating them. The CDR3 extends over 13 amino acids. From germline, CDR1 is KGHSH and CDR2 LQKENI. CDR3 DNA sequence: TGTGCCAGCTCACCACCTATAAAGCCTGAAGCTTTCTTT. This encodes CASSPPIKPEAFF.

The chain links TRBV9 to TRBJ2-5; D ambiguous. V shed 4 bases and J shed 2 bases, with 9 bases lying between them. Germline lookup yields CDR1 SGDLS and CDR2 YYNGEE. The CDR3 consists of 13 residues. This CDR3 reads CASSKTPQETQYF. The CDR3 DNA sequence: TGTGCCAGCAGCAAGACTCCGCAAGAGACCCAGTACTTC.

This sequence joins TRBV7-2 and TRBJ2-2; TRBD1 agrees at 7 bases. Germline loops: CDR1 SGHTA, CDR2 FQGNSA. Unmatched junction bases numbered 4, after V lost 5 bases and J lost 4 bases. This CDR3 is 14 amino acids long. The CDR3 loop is CASSTDRSTGELFF. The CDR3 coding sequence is TGTGCCAGCAGCACGGACAGGAGCACCGGGGAGCTGTTTTTT.

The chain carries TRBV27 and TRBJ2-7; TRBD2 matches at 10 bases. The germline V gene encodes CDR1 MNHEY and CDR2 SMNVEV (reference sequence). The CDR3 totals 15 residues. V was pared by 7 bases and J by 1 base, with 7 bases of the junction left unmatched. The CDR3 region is CASTKRTSGSYEQYF. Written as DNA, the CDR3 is TGTGCCAGCACCAAAAGGACTAGCGGATCCTACGAGCAGTACTTC.

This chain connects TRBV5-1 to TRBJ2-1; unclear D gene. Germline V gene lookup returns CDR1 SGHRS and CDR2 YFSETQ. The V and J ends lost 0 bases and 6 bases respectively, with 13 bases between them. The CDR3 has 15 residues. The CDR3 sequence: CASSLGEGLSNEQFF. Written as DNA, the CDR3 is TGCGCCAGCAGCTTGGGGGAAGGGTTAAGCAATGAGCAGTTCTTC.

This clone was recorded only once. CDR3 DNA: TGTGCCAGCAGCTTGGACACCGGGACAGCTTTTCTGTTTTTT. Amino acids: CASSLDTGTAFLFF. The rearrangement joins TRBV7-9 to TRBJ1-4, with 7 bases lining up with TRBD1. J gave up 14 bases and V 3 bases, and 12 bases lay outside the gene matches. This CDR3 region has 14 residues. CDR1 is SEHNR, CDR2 FQNEAQ, per germline (reference sequence).

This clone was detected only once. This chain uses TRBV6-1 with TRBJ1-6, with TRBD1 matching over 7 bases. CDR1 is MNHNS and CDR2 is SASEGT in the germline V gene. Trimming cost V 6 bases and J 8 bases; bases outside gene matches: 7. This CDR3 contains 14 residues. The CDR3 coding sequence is TGTGCCAGCAGCGCCCGGGACAGAGATTCACCCCTCCACTTT. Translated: CASSARDRDSPLHF.